The 21 T cell receptor beta chains in this list originate from one sample, sequenced in a study of CXCR3-negative and CXCR3-positive naive CD8 T cells. Their antigens are not known. The libraries of TRB cDNA were constructed through 5' RACE using UMI labels. Each CDR3 protein gets one entry in TCRdb, which reprocessed the 5' RACE reads and gives no DNA. Its table lists some 150,000 distinct CDR3 sequences. Study-wide points: Hydrophobicity of TRB CDR3s was greater in CXCR3-positive naive cells than in CXCR3-negative naive cells.

Sequencing was done on a sample of naive CXCR3+ CD8+ T cells from blood. Subset: CD45RO-CCR7+CD27+CD95- naive CD8+ T cells expressing CXCR3 (TNR3+). Receptors originate from a human donor in good health. Some clones in this sample may be carry-over from other donors' samples.

V is TRBV4-3 and J is TRBJ2-7; TCRdb lists TRBD1, though no DNA is available to test this call. The CDR3 loop spans 16 amino acids. CDR1 is LGHNA, CDR2 YSLEER, per germline. CDR3 sequence reads: CASSQEVGDGTYEQYF.

The chain links TRBV10-3 to TRBJ2-3; TCRdb calls TRBD1, which cannot be checked without DNA. The germline V gene encodes CDR1 ENHRY and CDR2 SYGVKD. CDR3 size: 13 residues. The CDR3 sequence is CAIMGTGPDTQYF.

The chain couples TRBV3-2 to TRBJ2-2; TCRdb proposes TRBD1, but this gene call is untestable without DNA. TRBV3-2 is shown as a pseudogene. The CDR3 extends over 15 amino acids. This CDR3 reads CASRPDRANTGELFF.

V and J are TRBV12-3 or TRBV12-4 and TRBJ1-5; TCRdb gives TRBD1 as the D gene, but with no DNA this cannot be confirmed. This CDR3 is built from 14 residues. The CDR3 region is CASSMTGKDQPQHF.

This chain links TRBV5-1 with TRBJ2-1; TCRdb selects TRBD1, and the lack of DNA leaves this call unchecked. Looked up from germline, CDR1 is SGHRS and CDR2 is YFSETQ. This CDR3 has 17 amino acids. The CDR3 reads CASSPGPGQGVGNEQFF.

CDR3 region: CASSLYAVSGYNEQFF. This sequence joins TRBV12-3 or TRBV12-4 and TRBJ2-1; TCRdb names TRBD1, which stays unverified in the absence of DNA. The CDR3 extends over 16 amino acids.

The genes are TRBV7-9 and TRBJ2-3. This CDR3 spans 13 amino acids. Per the germline V gene, CDR1 is SEHNR and CDR2 is FQNEAQ (reference sequence). The CDR3 protein is CASSLATLDTQYF.

This sequence joins TRBV27 and TRBJ2-2; the D call of TRBD1 rests on TCRdb alone, since no DNA is present to check it. The germline V gene encodes CDR1 MNHEY and CDR2 SMNVEV (reference sequence). The CDR3 is 13 residues long. CDR3 sequence: CASSLQGAGELFF.

The genes are TRBV29-1 and TRBJ2-2. The CDR3 has 11 residues. Germline V gives CDR1 SQVTM, CDR2 ANQGSEA. The CDR3: CSVGRSGELFF.

The CDR3 protein is CASSWDREDTQYF. This rearrangement joins TRBV5-4 to TRBJ2-5. This CDR3 has 13 amino acids. Germline-derived CDR1 and CDR2 are SGHNT and YYREEE (reference sequence).

The gene calls are TRBV28 and TRBJ2-1; absent DNA, TCRdb's TRBD2 call cannot be checked. The CDR3 totals 15 residues. Germline V lookup: CDR1 MDHEN, CDR2 SYDVKM. The CDR3 region is CASSWEASGEYEQFF.

The chain carries TRBV3-1 and TRBJ2-1; TCRdb selects TRBD2, and the lack of DNA leaves this call unchecked. Looked up from germline, CDR1 is LGHDT and CDR2 is YNNKEL (reference sequence). The CDR3 has 17 residues. This chain's CDR3 is CASSQVGAGGFFYEQFF.

This chain links TRBV7-9 with TRBJ2-3. Germline values: CDR1 SEHNR, CDR2 FQNEAQ (reference sequence). CDR3 length: 15 amino acids. The chain's CDR3 is CASSLGQRSTDTQYF.

V usage is TRBV7-9 and J usage is TRBJ2-4; there is no DNA to check the TCRdb D call of TRBD2. Germline CDR1 reads SEHNR; CDR2 reads FQNEAQ (reference sequence). The CDR3 sequence is 14 residues long. CDR3 protein: CASNAGLAKNIQYF.

CDR3: CASSLMAGDIGYTF. The chain uses TRBV7-8 and TRBJ1-2; TCRdb's D gene call, TRBD1, goes unchecked for lack of DNA. The germline V gene has CDR1 SGHVS and CDR2 FQNEAQ. This CDR3 is 14 amino acids long.

The V gene is TRBV30, the J gene TRBJ1-6; no DNA is available, so the TRBD1 call from TCRdb remains unchecked. Per germline, CDR1 GTSNPN and CDR2 SVGIG (reference sequence). The CDR3 runs to 15 residues. CDR3 region: CAWSVLGTGNSPLHF.

The V gene is TRBV12-3 or TRBV12-4, the J gene TRBJ1-3; TCRdb gives TRBD1 as the D gene, but with no DNA this cannot be confirmed. CDR3 size: 18 residues. The CDR3 sequence is CASSLGPRTGGSGNTIYF.

The rearrangement links TRBV27 to TRBJ1-4; the D call of TRBD1 rests on TCRdb alone, since no DNA is present to check it. Germline V gives CDR1 MNHEY, CDR2 SMNVEV (reference sequence). The CDR3 extends over 16 amino acids. CDR3 residues: CASSLSGAWGNEKLFF.

The V call is TRBV27, the J call TRBJ2-3; TCRdb indicates TRBD1, and absent DNA this call remains unverified. Per the germline V gene, CDR1 is MNHEY and CDR2 is SMNVEV (reference sequence). The length of the CDR3 is 15 residues. CDR3 in amino acids: CASSLWGETTDTQYF.

The chain recombines TRBV7-3 with TRBJ2-1; the D call of TRBD1 rests on TCRdb alone, since no DNA is present to check it. From germline, CDR1 is SGHTA and CDR2 FQGTGA. This CDR3 has 13 amino acids. The CDR3 sequence: CASSYLSGDEQFF.

The V and J genes are TRBV28 and TRBJ2-2; without DNA, the TCRdb call of TRBD1 cannot be checked. Germline V lookup: CDR1 MDHEN, CDR2 SYDVKM. The CDR3 loop spans 16 amino acids. The chain's CDR3 is CASSLLTQGWTGELFF.